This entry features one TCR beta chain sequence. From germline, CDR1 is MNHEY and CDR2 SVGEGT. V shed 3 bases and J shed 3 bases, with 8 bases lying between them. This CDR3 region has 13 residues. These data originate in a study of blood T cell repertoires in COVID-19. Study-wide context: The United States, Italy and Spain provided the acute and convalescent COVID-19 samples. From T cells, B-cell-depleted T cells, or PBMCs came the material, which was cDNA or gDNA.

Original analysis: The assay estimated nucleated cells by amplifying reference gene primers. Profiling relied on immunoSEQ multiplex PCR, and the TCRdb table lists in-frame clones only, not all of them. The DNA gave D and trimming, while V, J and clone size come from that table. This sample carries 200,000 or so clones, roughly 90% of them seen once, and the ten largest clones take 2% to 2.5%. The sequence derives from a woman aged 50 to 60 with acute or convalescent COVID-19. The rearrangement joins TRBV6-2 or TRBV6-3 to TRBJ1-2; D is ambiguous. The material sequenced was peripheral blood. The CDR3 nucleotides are TGTGCCAGCAGTTATAAGGAGTACTATGGCTACACCTTC. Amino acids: CASSYKEYYGYTF.